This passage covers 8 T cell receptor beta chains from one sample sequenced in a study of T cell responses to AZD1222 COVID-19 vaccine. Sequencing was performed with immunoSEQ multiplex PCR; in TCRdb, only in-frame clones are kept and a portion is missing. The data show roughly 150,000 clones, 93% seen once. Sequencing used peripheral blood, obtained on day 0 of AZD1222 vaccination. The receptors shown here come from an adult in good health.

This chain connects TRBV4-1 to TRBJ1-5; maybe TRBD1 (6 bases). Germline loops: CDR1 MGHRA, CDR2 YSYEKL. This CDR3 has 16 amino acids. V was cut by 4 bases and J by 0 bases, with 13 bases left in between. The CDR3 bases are TGCGCCAGCAGCCCGGACAGCTTTTATAGCAATCAGCCCCAGCATTTT. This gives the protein CASSPDSFYSNQPQHF.

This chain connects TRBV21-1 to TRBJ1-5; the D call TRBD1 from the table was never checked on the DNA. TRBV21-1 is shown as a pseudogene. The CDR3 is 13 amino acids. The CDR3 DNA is TGTGCCAGCATCGGGACAGAAATGGAGCCCCAGCATTTT. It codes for CASIGTEMEPQHF.

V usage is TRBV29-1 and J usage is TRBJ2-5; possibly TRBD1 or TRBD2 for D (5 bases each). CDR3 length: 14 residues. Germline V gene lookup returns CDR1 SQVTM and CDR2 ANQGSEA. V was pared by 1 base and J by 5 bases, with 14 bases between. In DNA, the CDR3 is TGCAGCGTTGAAGCCGGCAGGGACCTGGAGACCCAGTACTTC. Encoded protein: CSVEAGRDLETQYF.

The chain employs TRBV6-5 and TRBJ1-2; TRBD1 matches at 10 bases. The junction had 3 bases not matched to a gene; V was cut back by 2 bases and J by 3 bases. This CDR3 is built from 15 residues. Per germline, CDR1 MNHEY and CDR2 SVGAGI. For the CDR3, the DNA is TGTGCCAGCAGTTACGCCGGGACAGGGGACTATGGCTACACCTTC. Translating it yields CASSYAGTGDYGYTF.

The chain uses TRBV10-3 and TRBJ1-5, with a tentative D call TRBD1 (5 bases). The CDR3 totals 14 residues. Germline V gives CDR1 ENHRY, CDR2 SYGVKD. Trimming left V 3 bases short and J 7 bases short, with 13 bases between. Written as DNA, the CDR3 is TGTGCCATCAGTGAAAACCAACAGGACCAGCCCCAGCATTTT. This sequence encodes CAISENQQDQPQHF.

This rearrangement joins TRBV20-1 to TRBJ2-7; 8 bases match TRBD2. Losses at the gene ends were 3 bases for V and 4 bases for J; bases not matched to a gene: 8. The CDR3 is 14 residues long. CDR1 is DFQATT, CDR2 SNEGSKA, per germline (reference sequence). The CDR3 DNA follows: TGCAGTGCTAGTACGGGACTAGGATTTTACGAGCAGTACTTC. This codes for CSASTGLGFYEQYF.

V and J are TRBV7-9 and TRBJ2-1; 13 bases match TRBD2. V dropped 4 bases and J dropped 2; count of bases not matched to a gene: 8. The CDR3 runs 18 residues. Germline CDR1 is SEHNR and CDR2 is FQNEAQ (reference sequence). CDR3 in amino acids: CASSSLGLAGRAYNEQFF. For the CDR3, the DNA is TGTGCCAGCAGCTCCTTGGGACTAGCGGGACGAGCCTACAATGAGCAGTTCTTC.

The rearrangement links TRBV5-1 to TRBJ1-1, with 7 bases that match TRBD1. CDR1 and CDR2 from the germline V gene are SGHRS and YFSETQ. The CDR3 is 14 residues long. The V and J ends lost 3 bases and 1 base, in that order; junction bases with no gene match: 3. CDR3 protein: CASSSRTGNTEAFF. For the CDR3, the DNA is TGCGCCAGCAGCTCTCGGACAGGGAACACTGAAGCTTTCTTT.